This T cell receptor beta chain was recovered during a study of cytomegalovirus exposure and HLA in healthy donors (TCRdb year 2017). About the full investigation: According to an earlier analysis of 587 of the donors, 150 million to 200 million T cells yielded roughly 100 million unique TCR beta sequences and around 280 Gb of sequence data. A later genetic analysis took genome-wide SNP genotypes for about 55% of the 666 donors and used that subset as a discovery cohort. An early release covering just under 650 HLA-typed donors comprised about 290 gigabases of sequencing data and around 80 million unique TCR sequences. In a later analysis, previously published TCR beta repertoires from 550 to 700 donors were re-analyzed and high-resolution HLA genotyping was added so that TCR occurrence patterns could be studied. In addition to the first cohort of 650 to 800 subjects, a separate validation cohort of 120 different subjects was used. Among about 370 genotyped donors of the cohort, an average of approximately 240,000 unique TCR beta nucleotide sequences was sequenced per donor, of which 15% to 20% were non-productive. The aim of the study was to test whether cataloging public T cell receptors could identify signatures of past pathogen exposure. Donor age, sex, ethnicity and CMV serostatus were compiled alongside the repertoire data. Every discovery cohort repertoire had been produced on one sequencing platform. An earlier analysis of 587 of the donors applied high-throughput TCR beta sequencing to assess whether each TCR beta V gene segment acted as functional or pseudogenic. HLA typing included class I and class II loci at four-digit resolution. The study used immunosequencing to profile the T cell repertoires of approximately 690 subjects and linked those repertoires to cytomegalovirus serostatus. Rather than using new phenotypic data, the later analysis identified candidate immune exposures from TCR beta sequences and from how often those sequences occurred across donors. The genetic ancestry cluster associated with self-reported Caucasian donors included about 81% of the approximately 400 genotyped donors. Typing coverage varied by locus: roughly 629-630 donors for A, B, C, DRB1 and DQB1; approximately 520 for DQA1; 606 for DPA1; roughly 450 for DPB1. To predict cytomegalovirus infection status, the study combined high-throughput TCR immunosequencing, statistical association of individual TCRs with disease status, and machine learning. About 5 DR-DQ haplotypes were handled as single units for association and clustering, since linkage in the cohort was strong. General study outcomes and caveats: The sequencing pipeline was judged likely to have produced a cluster of highly shared sequence variants as a technical artifact. A further reported finding was that TCR beta sequences accurately predicted the HLA-A and HLA-B alleles for most subjects in the first cohort. In an earlier analysis of fewer than 700 of the donors, most TCR beta V segments appeared in productive rearrangements about 90% or about 30% of the time, broadly matching IMGT annotations. The presence/absence analyses assumed that sequencing depth was roughly uniform across donors, and that assumption may not be true. Assigning TCR associations to individual alleles was difficult when HLA alleles, especially DR and DQ, strongly co-occurred. Because HLA typing was missing for some donors at each locus, association tests included only the typed subset. An association between a missense DCLRE1C variant and V-gene and J-gene trimming of TCR beta chains was found in a later genetic analysis and replicated in an independent cohort. The authors suggested that the approach could potentially be extended to other disease states and immunological phenotypes. In a later analysis, HLA-associated TCR beta chains showed more clonal expansion and lower generation probabilities than non-associated chains that were equally common. Some IMGT-functional V segments, including TRBV6-2 and TRBV6-3, could not be told apart with the 87-base-pair reads, so those segments were excluded. Several of the top co-occurrence clusters appeared to be linked to parvovirus B19, influenza, CMV and Epstein-Barr virus, according to a later analysis. The study gave a list of 150 to 200 TCR beta chains associated with cytomegalovirus. This cohort had only TCR beta chains sequenced, and the lack of alpha or paired-chain data limited which features could be detected. About 17 rarely observed V segments, including chromosome 9 orphons, were excluded from the earlier analysis of approximately 500 of the donors because counts were too low. CMV serostatus was the only immune exposure information available for the cohort. Most TCR sequences were seen in very few donors, while some public TCRs were found in many individuals. In a later genetic analysis, fewer N-insertions in productive TCRs were reported among donors in an Asian-associated ancestry cluster than the roughly 700-donor mean. A later analysis found that most CMV-associated TCR beta chains appeared HLA-restricted, with HLA associations seemingly driven largely by CMV exposure. Correlated functional status among segregating V segments might be attributable to linkage disequilibrium, but an unknown experimental factor could not be ruled out. A later analysis found that TCR association rates varied across HLA loci, with DRB1 alleles showing the most associated TCRs and HLA-C alleles the fewest. The classifier was reported to diagnose cytomegalovirus status with high specificity and sensitivity in both the original cohort and the validation cohort. Three of the identified cytomegalovirus-associated TCR beta chains were confirmed in vitro to be specific for cytomegalovirus antigens. In a later analysis, 15,000 to 20,000 TCR beta sequences were associated with specific HLA alleles at a false discovery rate of 0.05.

Libraries were prepared through the immunoSEQ multiplex PCR assay. For the multiplex PCR, a mixture combining 60 forward primers for TCR Vbeta segments and 13 reverse primers for TCR Jbeta segments was used. The CDR3 region of rearranged TCR beta genes was amplified from genomic DNA with a multiplex PCR assay. The Illumina HiSeq System was used to sequence the amplified TCR beta libraries as 87-base-pair reads. In the original analysis: A later analysis counted about 76 million unique TCR beta chains across the 650 to 700 repertoires, and 9.5 million to 11 million of these chains were shared by at least two donors. Raw reads were error-corrected and collapsed into unique sequences with a nearest-neighbor algorithm that merged closely related sequences to remove PCR and sequencing errors. Alignment of CDR3 sequences to IMGT reference sequences was used to assign V, D and J gene segments. For a sequence to be retained, a match of at least six nucleotides was required to both a V gene segment and a J gene segment. Rearrangements were classified as productive when the CDR3 lacked stop codons and remained in frame with V and J, and all other rearrangements were classified as non-productive. Following IMGT convention, CDR3 was defined as the stretch from the second conserved V-encoded cysteine to the conserved J-encoded phenylalanine. In an earlier analysis of roughly 610 of the donors, sequences lacking an unambiguous match to a single V gene segment were excluded. In an earlier analysis of several hundred of the donors, V segments were called functional above 56.7% productive rearrangements and were called segregating when the between-donor standard deviation exceeded 5%. A statistical classification framework was developed to diagnose cytomegalovirus status using the catalog of TCR beta chain sequences. In a later analysis, TCR nucleotide sequences were compared against IMGT/GENE-DB human TR gene sequences so that V and J genes could be assigned. A later analysis assigned CDR3 sequences and most-parsimonious VDJ recombination scenarios with the TCRdist pipeline. A later analysis defined each TCR beta chain by its CDR3 amino acid sequence plus V-gene family, and excluded reads lacking a unique V-gene family. To address suspected cross-contamination and a sequencing artifact, a later analysis removed 450 to 700 highly shared, low-generation-probability nucleotide sequences. In a later analysis, a clonal expansion index for each public chain was calculated from normalized within-repertoire ranks of inferred template counts. In a later analysis, generation probabilities were computed using a VDJ recombination model fitted to out-of-frame rearrangements, and the results were checked against IGoR. A later analysis scored TCR-TCR, TCR-HLA and TCR-CMV co-occurrence with hypergeometric tests, applying a repertoire-size bias correction to TCR pairs. In a later analysis, false discovery rates were estimated by permuting HLA or CMV assignments 20 times. In a later analysis, co-occurring TCRs were grouped using DBSCAN, with TCRdist sequence similarity added in when clustering inside HLA-allele-positive subsets. Co-occurrence clustering excluded repertoires with fewer than 30,000 or more than 120,000 public chains, plus five with anomalous nucleotide sharing. Here the immuneACCESS table is served through TCRdb, limited to in-frame sequences with V and J called. Missing clones are a known gap in these copies; in checked studies unresolved V genes cover under half, and the rest lacks a known reason. For V, J and clone size, that table is used; D and trimming come from the DNA. The sample table records 150,000 to 200,000 clones; about four fifths of these occur just once. The top ten hold 4.5% to 5.5% of the sample.

In total, roughly 670 healthy bone marrow donors made up the cohort. All cohort members were sampled while nominally healthy, although unrecorded immune exposures were likely present. The donor was CMV seropositive and belonged to the group of about 290 seropositive cohort members. Every donor gave a peripheral blood sample, and the peripheral blood mononuclear cells from that sample were used for TCR beta sequencing. Genomic DNA was extracted from the blood cell samples with the Qiagen DNeasy Blood Extraction Kit. Worth noting for this clone: This receptor's antigen is unknown. No much larger clone is present one base from it, and per-base qualities are unavailable.

Taken from cysteine to phenylalanine, the CDR3 has 15 residues. Just CDR3 DNA is preserved here, 45 bases in frame from base 1. As encoded in the germline V gene (reference sequence), CDR1 is LNHNV while CDR2 is YYDKDF. V is cut back by 1 base and J by 7 bases, with 8 bases in the junction unmatched. The source is a girl aged 10 to 17 in good health and CMV-seropositive. Source material: PBMCs. The chain was built from TRBV15 and TRBJ1-1; 8 bases in between match TRBD1. CDR3 reads: CATSRGTGKIDEAFF. The DNA is TGTGCCACCAGCAGAGGGACAGGGAAGATTGATGAAGCTTTCTTT.